This TCR beta chain was documented in a study of blood T cells in healthy people across ages. PBMCs numbering at least 7 million were isolated per sample. For this clonotype: The antigen is not known.

Points from the study as a whole: Diversity was higher, and naive CD4+ cells more numerous, in long-lived donors than in aged donors. It was held that the diversity estimates obtained from one million T cells were underestimates.

A second PCR, run for about 6 to 11 cycles, used a sample-barcoded 5' primer plus a J-beta primer mix. The yield of each sample was at least 2.5 million CDR3-containing paired-end reads. TCRdb recomputed calls from the 5' RACE reads with MiXCR, one row per CDR3 protein. The sample carries about 800,000 distinct CDR3 sequences, 58% recorded once. Germline V gene sequence: CDR1 SQVTM, CDR2 ANQGSEA. Trimming took off 5 bases at V and 2 bases at J, with 14 bases between the two ends. The CDR3 covers 14 residues. The chain employs TRBV29-1 and TRBJ2-3; tentative D call: TRBD1 (6 bases). The TCR originated in a man younger than 45 in good health. The source material was blood. CDR3 loop: CSVPRQADTDTQYF. The CDR3 nucleotides are TGCAGCGTTCCAAGACAGGCGGACACAGATACGCAGTATTTT.